What follows are 9 T cell receptor beta chains derived from one specimen sequenced in a study of graft-versus-host responses after intestinal transplantation. Sequencing was performed with immunoSEQ multiplex PCR; in TCRdb, only in-frame clones are kept and a portion is missing. Of some 110,000 clones listed, more than 75% are singletons. Their recognized antigens are unknown. Sequences were derived from unstimulated CD4+ T cells sorted from spleen or lymph node cells, sampled before intestinal transplant. The origin of the receptors is a human donor who received an intestinal transplant.

The chain joins TRBV6-1 to TRBJ2-5; possibly TRBD1 for D (6 bases). Germline loops: CDR1 MNHNS, CDR2 SASEGT. V lost 1 base, J lost 4 bases, and 10 bases lay in between. CDR3 length: 14 amino acids. The CDR3 bases are TGTGCCAGCAGTGAAGTAGTGGGGGCAGAGACCCAGTACTTC. The encoded protein is CASSEVVGAETQYF.

The chain has TRBV5-1 and TRBJ1-6, with 8 bases that match TRBD1. V lost 4 bases and J lost 2; bases outside the gene matches: 5. This CDR3 contains 16 residues. CDR1 SGHRS and CDR2 YFSETQ come from the germline V gene. The CDR3 nucleotides are TGCGCCAGCAGCAATCCGACAGGGGCCTATAATTCACCCCTCCACTTT. This encodes CASSNPTGAYNSPLHF.

This CDR3 reads CASNYIHRVRSGELFF. The CDR3 DNA follows: TGTGCCAGCAACTACATTCACAGGGTGAGGAGCGGGGAGCTGTTTTTT. The chain joins TRBV5-6 to TRBJ2-2; tentatively, D is TRBD1 (6 bases). Trimming cost V 6 bases and J 7 bases, with 22 bases left between them. Per germline, CDR1 SGHDT and CDR2 YYEEEE. There are 16 residues in the CDR3.

This chain joins TRBV7-2 and TRBJ2-5, with no clear D. Trimming removed 4 bases from V and 4 bases from J, with 4 bases in between. This CDR3 has 11 amino acids. From germline, CDR1 is SGHTA and CDR2 FQGNSA. In DNA form, the CDR3 reads TGTGCCAGCAGCTCCGTAGAGACCCAGTACTTC. It translates to CASSSVETQYF.

The chain carries TRBV7-9 and TRBJ2-3, with 8 nucleotides matching TRBD1. This CDR3 region has 16 residues. Unmatched junction bases numbered 6, after V lost 1 base and J lost 3 bases. Germline loops: CDR1 SEHNR, CDR2 FQNEAQ (reference sequence). The CDR3 reads CASSLDVRGRTDTQYF. The CDR3 nucleotides read TGTGCCAGCAGCTTAGATGTCAGGGGGCGAACAGATACGCAGTATTTT.

The chain recombines TRBV28 with TRBJ1-5, with a weak D call TRBD1 (5 bases). Deletions cut 1 base from V and 2 bases from J, with 9 bases between. This CDR3 region has 15 residues. Germline V gene data show CDR1 as MDHEN and CDR2 as SYDVKM. Written as DNA, the CDR3 is TGTGCCAGCAGTTTATTCAGGGCTGGCAATCAGCCCCAGCATTTT. It translates to CASSLFRAGNQPQHF.

This chain uses TRBV2 with TRBJ2-5; no reliable D call. The CDR3 contains 15 residues. Between the trimmed V and J ends, which lost 6 bases and 5 bases, there was a span of 19 bases. Germline loops: CDR1 SNHLY, CDR2 FYNNEI. The CDR3 region is CASRVSDLSSETQYF. The CDR3 DNA follows: TGTGCCAGCAGGGTCTCGGACCTCTCGAGCGAGACCCAGTACTTC. Filled out from reference TRBV2 and TRBJ2-5, the complete variable domain reads EPEVTQTPSHQVTQMGQEVILRCVPISNHLYFYWYRQILGQKVEFLVSFYNNEISEKSEIFDDQFSVERPDGSNFTLKIRSTKLEDSAMYFCASRVSDLSSETQYFGPGTRLLVL.

The J gene is TRBJ2-7, the V gene TRBV12-5; 10 bases line up with TRBD2. J lost 4 bases, V lost 5 bases, and 8 bases had no gene match. The germline V gene encodes CDR1 LGHNT and CDR2 FRNRAP. This CDR3 is built from 15 residues. The CDR3 DNA sequence: TGTGCTAGTGGTCCGGGGCTAGCGGGGGTTTACGAGCAGTACTTC. It specifies CASGPGLAGVYEQYF.

This rearrangement joins TRBV7-9 to TRBJ1-1; tentatively, D is TRBD1 (6 bases). V gave up 5 bases and J gave up 5 bases, with 9 bases separating them. The CDR3 spans 12 residues. CDR1 SEHNR and CDR2 FQNEAQ come from the germline V gene (reference sequence). CDR3 DNA sequence: TGTGCCAGCAGCAACAGGGAGACTGAAGCTTTCTTT. Encoded protein: CASSNRETEAFF.